These 10 T cell receptor beta chains were sequenced from one sample in a study of identical twins. Using its own MiXCR run on the 5' RACE reads, TCRdb lists one record per CDR3 protein. The sample yields 1.5 million to 2 million distinct CDR3 sequences, more than 30% seen once. Sequenced input: cord blood. The receptors were sampled from a newborn girl in good health.

This clonotype was observed a single time. This may be a read error: a much more frequent sequence differs by one nucleotide. The J gene is TRBJ2-1, the V gene TRBV2, with D uncertain. The germline V and J ends were trimmed by 2 bases and 10 bases, with 9 bases remaining between them. The germline V gene encodes CDR1 SNHLY and CDR2 FYNNEI. CDR3 length: 12 amino acids. The CDR3 reads CASSEISYEQFF. The CDR3 coding sequence is TGTGCCAGCAGTGAAATTTCCTACGAGCAGTTCTTC.

The V call is TRBV29-1, the J call TRBJ2-7; 9 nucleotides match TRBD2. The CDR3 extends over 14 amino acids. CDR1 SQVTM and CDR2 ANQGSEA come from the germline V gene. V lost 3 bases, J lost 3 bases, and 6 bases stayed unmatched. CDR3 bases: TGCAGCGTTGAGTTGCGGGAGGGCATCTACGAGCAGTACTTC. It is translated as CSVELREGIYEQYF.

The V and J genes are TRBV20-1 and TRBJ2-7; D remains unclear. V was trimmed by 1 base and J by 1 base, leaving 11 bases between them. This CDR3 contains 14 residues. Germline loops: CDR1 DFQATT, CDR2 SNEGSKA (reference sequence). For the CDR3, the DNA is TGCAGTGCTAGAGGGGTTGGTGGGTCCTACGAGCAGTACTTC. This sequence encodes CSARGVGGSYEQYF.

The chain joins TRBV4-1 to TRBJ1-4, with D perhaps matching TRBD1 (5 bases). This CDR3 region has 14 residues. Germline lookup yields CDR1 MGHRA and CDR2 YSYEKL. The germline V and J ends were trimmed by 1 base and 9 bases, with 12 bases remaining between them. This chain's CDR3 is CASSQGDFLKKLFF. The DNA for the CDR3 is TGCGCCAGCAGCCAAGGGGACTTTTTGAAAAAACTGTTTTTT.

This clonotype was recorded a few times. The chain links TRBV19 to TRBJ2-7; TRBD2 agrees at 7 bases. Per the germline V gene, CDR1 is LNHDA and CDR2 is SQIVND (reference sequence). V shed 9 bases, J shed 1 base, and the junction held 9 bases outside the gene matches. The length of the CDR3 is 14 residues. CDR3 nucleotides: TGTGCCAGCCGAGCGGGGCCCTTATCCTACGAGCAGTACTTC. Protein product: CASRAGPLSYEQYF. Full variable domain (rest looked up from reference TRBV19 and TRBJ2-7): DGGITQSPKYLFRKEGQNVTLSCEQNLNHDAMYWYRQDPGQGLRLIYYSQIVNDFQKGDIAEGYSVSREKKESFPLTVTSAQKNPTAFYLCASRAGPLSYEQYFGPGTRLTVT.

The rearrangement uses TRBV5-6 and TRBJ2-1; maybe TRBD2 (6 bases). The V and J ends lost 2 bases and 9 bases respectively, with 18 bases between them. Germline lookup yields CDR1 SGHDT and CDR2 YYEEEE. This CDR3 is 15 amino acids long. The CDR3 protein is CASSFDSGGWGEQFF. For the CDR3, the DNA is TGTGCCAGCAGCTTTGATAGCGGCGGTTGGGGTGAGCAGTTCTTC.

About this clonotype itself: This may stem from a read error, because a much larger clone lies one nucleotide away. The chain combines TRBV6-6 with TRBJ1-2, with D uncertain. The germline gives CDR1 MNHNY, CDR2 SVGAGI (reference sequence). The CDR3 runs to 15 residues. The CDR3 protein is CTSSYRQVTNYGYTF. The CDR3 DNA sequence: TGTACCAGCAGTTACCGGCAGGTGACTAACTATGGCTACACCTTC.

About this clonotype itself: Just one base apart from a much larger clone, this may be a read error. V is TRBV5-1 and J is TRBJ2-1; TRBD1 aligns across 9 bases. The CDR3 covers 15 residues. Germline V lookup: CDR1 SGHRS, CDR2 YFSETQ. The CDR3: CAGREGQGTYNEQFF. The CDR3 DNA reads TGCGCCGGCAGGGAAGGACAGGGGACTTACAATGAGCAGTTCTTC. Combining the CDR3 with reference TRBV5-1 and TRBJ2-1 gives the whole variable domain KAGVTQTPRYLIKTRGQQVTLSCSPISGHRSVSWYQQTPGQGLQFLFEYFSETQRNKGNFPGRFSGRQFSNSRSEMNVSTLELGDSALYLCAGREGQGTYNEQFFGPGTRLTVL.

The chain is built from TRBV4-2 and TRBJ2-1; weak D call: TRBD1 (6 bases). This CDR3 comprises 16 residues. The V end lost 0 bases, the J end lost 6 bases, and 15 bases lay between the germline ends. CDR1 is LGHNA and CDR2 is YNFKEQ in the germline V gene. The CDR3 nucleotides are TGTGCCAGCAGCCAAGATCGGGGCAGGGGCAGCAATGAGCAGTTCTTC. Its protein is CASSQDRGRGSNEQFF.

This clonotype was detected a few times. V usage is TRBV4-1 and J usage is TRBJ2-1, with D possibly TRBD2 on 5 matching bases. V was cut by 3 bases and J by 4 bases, with 22 bases left in between. Germline V lookup: CDR1 MGHRA, CDR2 YSYEKL. This CDR3 is 18 amino acids long. CDR3 in amino acids: CASSHPALAPTDYNEQFF. CDR3 nucleotide sequence: TGCGCCAGCAGCCATCCCGCCCTAGCCCCGACTGATTACAATGAGCAGTTCTTC.